A single count supports the clone carrying this TCR beta chain. Other DNA variants within this sample encode the same CDR3. This sample is part of a study of T cell changes during pregnancy in multiple sclerosis. This CDR3 region has 12 residues. V shed 4 bases and J shed 1 base, with 5 bases lying between them. Germline V gives CDR1 SEHNR, CDR2 FQNEAQ (reference sequence). Assay used: immunoSEQ multiplex PCR; TCRdb lists only in-frame clones, some missing. The repertoire holds over 25,000 clones, with 80% to 90% as singletons. This clonotype originated in a female donor with multiple sclerosis, enrolled in a pregnancy study. The specimen comprised CD8+ T cells from peripheral blood mononuclear cells, sampled in the second trimester of pregnancy. The V call is TRBV7-9, the J call TRBJ2-7; unclear D gene. CDR3 region: CASSSYSYEQYF. CDR3 bases: TGTGCCAGCAGCTCCTATTCCTACGAGCAGTACTTC.